Presented here are 8 T cell receptor beta chains from one specimen sequenced in a study of blood T cell repertoires in COVID-19. Sequencing used immunoSEQ multiplex PCR; TCRdb keeps in-frame clones, though not all of them. In the table there are about 270,000 clones, approximately 83% of which are singletons. The material sequenced was peripheral blood. All receptors come from a woman between 45 and 65 years old who had recovered from COVID-19.

This clone was recorded only once. The chain links TRBV6-5 to TRBJ1-6; 7 positions agree with TRBD1. Trimming took 4 bases from V and 0 from J; bases not matched to a gene: 3. CDR1 and CDR2 from the germline V gene are MNHEY and SVGAGI. The CDR3 has 16 amino acids. The CDR3 DNA reads TGTGCCAGCAGTTCCGGGGACAGCTCCTATAATTCACCCCTCCACTTT. Its protein product is CASSSGDSSYNSPLHF.

The chain carries TRBV19 and TRBJ2-1; D unclear. V lost 6 bases to trimming and J lost 3 bases, with 9 bases between them. The CDR3 has 13 residues. CDR1 and CDR2 (germline): LNHDA, SQIVND (reference sequence). The DNA for the CDR3 is TGTGCCAGTAGCGAAGACTTCTACAATGAGCAGTTCTTC. Its protein product is CASSEDFYNEQFF.

This rearrangement joins TRBV27 to TRBJ2-1; 15 bases fit TRBD2. CDR1 and CDR2 (germline): MNHEY, SMNVEV (reference sequence). The V segment lost 5 bases and the J segment 8 bases; nucleotides outside the gene matches: 10. The CDR3 runs to 17 residues. CDR3 coding DNA: TGTGCCAGCAGTCCAGGACTAGCGGGGGGGTATACCTATGAGCAGTTCTTC. This codes for CASSPGLAGGYTYEQFF.

This chain links TRBV27 with TRBJ2-7, with a possible D match to TRBD1 (6 bases). Germline V gene sequence: CDR1 MNHEY, CDR2 SMNVEV (reference sequence). This CDR3 contains 15 residues. V was clipped by 6 bases and J by 0 bases, with 15 bases between them. The CDR3 sequence: CASRDFEGVSYEQYF. DNA for the CDR3: TGTGCCAGCAGAGACTTCGAGGGGGTCTCCTACGAGCAGTACTTC.

CDR3: CASSYSTGPGNTIYF. The CDR3 nucleotides are TGTGCCAGCAGTTACTCAACAGGGCCTGGAAACACCATATATTTT. The chain employs TRBV6-5 and TRBJ1-3, with a weak D call TRBD1 (6 bases). The CDR3 is 15 residues long. V gave up 0 bases and J gave up 2 bases, with 8 bases separating them. Germline loops: CDR1 MNHEY, CDR2 SVGAGI.

The V and J genes are TRBV2 and TRBJ1-4, with TRBD1 matching 7 bases. Germline V gene lookup returns CDR1 SNHLY and CDR2 FYNNEI. V was pared by 7 bases and J by 10 bases, with 9 bases of the junction left unmatched. The CDR3 has 13 residues. CDR3 bases: TGTGCCAGCACCCTTACAGGGGCGGGAAAACTGTTTTTT. This translates into CASTLTGAGKLFF.

This chain links TRBV7-2 with TRBJ1-2, with D hard to call. CDR1 SGHTA and CDR2 FQGNSA come from the germline V gene. This CDR3 contains 15 residues. V dropped 4 bases and J dropped 7 bases, with 19 bases sitting between them. DNA of the CDR3: TGTGCCAGCAGCTCTGGAGCCCTCGGAACGCGTGGCTACACCTTC. Translated: CASSSGALGTRGYTF.

This chain uses TRBV5-1 with TRBJ1-4; unclear D gene. The CDR3 length is 13 residues. V was shortened by 0 bases and J by 11 bases, with 11 bases between the two germline ends. The germline CDR1 and CDR2 sequences are SGHRS and YFSETQ. CDR3 sequence reads: CASSLGGAHKLFF. The CDR3 nucleotides read TGCGCCAGCAGCTTGGGAGGAGCCCACAAACTGTTTTTT.